This T cell receptor beta chain was recovered during a study of shared clonotypes between healthy human individuals. General observations from the study: What naive subsets generally showed was a larger estimated richness than memory subsets showed. Only blood underwent sampling, and tissue repertoires likely differ.

Per the authors' pipeline: ImmunoSEQ output held junction-only sequences without quality scores, so filtering differed. Sequenced by immunoSEQ multiplex PCR; TCRdb stores in-frame clones only, minus some. The V and J calls and clone size are taken from that table; D and trimming were inferred from the DNA. The data show about 2.2 million clones, just over 90% seen once. J lost 3 bases, V lost 6 bases, and 15 bases had no gene match. This CDR3 spans 17 amino acids. Germline V lookup: CDR1 SQVTM, CDR2 ANQGSEA. As for this clone: Its antigen is currently unknown.

In the naive CD8 group, cells lacked CD45RO and were positively selected for CCR7, so terminally differentiated effector memory CD45RA+ cells were left out. None of the donors, who were healthy HIV-negative adults, had recently had acute infections or vaccinations. The source is a man aged 18 to 35 in good health. Some clones in this sample may be carry-over from other donors' samples. Sequences were obtained from naive CD8+ T cells from PBMCs. The V call is TRBV29-1, the J call TRBJ2-1, with 9 positions matching TRBD1. The CDR3 spells CSVDNPKGTGLYNEQFF. CDR3 nucleotides: TGCAGCGTCGACAACCCAAAGGGGACAGGGCTCTACAATGAGCAGTTCTTC.